The rows below give T cell receptor beta chains drawn from one sample of a study of T-cell reconstitution after alpha-beta-depleted transplantation in children. Each CDR3 protein gets one entry after TCRdb re-called the PCR reads with MiXCR. The sample lists about 400,000 distinct CDR3 sequences; around 15% were seen once. The sample was PBMCs, mostly from graft donor cells, taken 360 days after TCRalphabeta/CD19-depleted stem cell transplant. These receptor sequences come from a boy younger than two who had a stem cell transplant for Wiskott-Aldrich syndrome, so the T cells may come from the graft donor. Both conserved end residues are part of each CDR3. D genes are given only for firm matches. Only some rows state a clone size, as once, few, many or a class for expanded clones.

cdr3_nt cdr3_aa v_call d_call clone_size j_call
TGTGCCAGCAGCTACCAGACAGGGCGGAATGGGGCCAACGTCCTGACTTTC CASSYQTGRNGANVLTF TRBV7-9 TRBD1 once TRBJ2-6
TGTGCCAGCTCACCATATACGCCAAGGGGGCCGACCGTTGAAGCTTTCTTT CASSPYTPRGPTVEAFF TRBV18 TRBD1 few TRBJ1-1
TGTGCCAGCAGCTTGTCAGGGAGACAAGAGACCCAGTACTTC CASSLSGRQETQYF TRBV7-2 . many TRBJ2-5
TGTGCCAGCAGTCCCGGTGCCAGGAACACCGGGGAGCTGTTTTTT CASSPGARNTGELFF TRBV28 . few TRBJ2-2
TGCGCCAGCAGCCAAGGTGCTAGCGGGAGCGATACGCAGTATTTT CASSQGASGSDTQYF TRBV4-3 TRBD2 . TRBJ2-3
TGCGCCAGCAGCCCAGGACTAGCGGGACGCTACGAGCAGTACTTC CASSPGLAGRYEQYF TRBV4-3 TRBD2 . TRBJ2-7
TGTGCCAGCAGCCTTGACAGGGCCTACACCGGGGAGCTGTTTTTT CASSLDRAYTGELFF TRBV7-9 TRBD1 many TRBJ2-2
TGTGCCAGCAGTTTTGCCAGGGGGCAAGGCGAGCAGTACTTC CASSFARGQGEQYF TRBV12-3/TRBV12-4 TRBD1 . TRBJ2-7
TGCAGTGCTAGATGGGACAGGAACACTGAAGCTTTCTTT CSARWDRNTEAFF TRBV20-1 TRBD1 few TRBJ1-1
TGTGCCAGCAGATCGGGGTTGTTGACCGGGGAGCTGTTTTTT CASRSGLLTGELFF TRBV12-3/TRBV12-4 . few TRBJ2-2
TGTGCCAGCACCACAATTGGACTAGCGGGACCACCTTTGAACACCGGGGAGCTGTTTTTT CASTTIGLAGPPLNTGELFF TRBV2 TRBD2 . TRBJ2-2
TGCAGCGTCCGACCGGGGACTAGCGGGATCCTCCCCTACAATGAGCAGTTCTTC CSVRPGTSGILPYNEQFF TRBV29-1 TRBD2 . TRBJ2-1
TGTGCCAGCAGTTACTCACCCTTCGTACGAACTAGCCCCACAGATACGCAGTATTTT CASSYSPFVRTSPTDTQYF TRBV6-5 . . TRBJ2-3
TGTGCTAGTGGCATGGGTCTCCAAGAGACCCAGTACTTC CASGMGLQETQYF TRBV12-5 . many TRBJ2-5
TGTGCCAGCAGCCGCGATATAGCGGGCCATTACAATGAGCAGTTCTTC CASSRDIAGHYNEQFF TRBV3-1 TRBD2 few TRBJ2-1
TGTGCCAGCAGCCAAGACCGGGGCGGGGTGAAAGATACGCAGTATTTT CASSQDRGGVKDTQYF TRBV3-1 . . TRBJ2-3
TGCGCCAGCAGCTTAGGAACGCCTGTCGGTTCCTACGAGCAGTACTTC CASSLGTPVGSYEQYF TRBV5-1 . few TRBJ2-7
TGTGCCAGCAGTTTAGGGCCCTTACTAGCGGGCGATCGCGAGCAGTACTTC CASSLGPLLAGDREQYF TRBV12-3/TRBV12-4 TRBD2 . TRBJ2-7
TGCAGTGCACCAGGACAGGGGTACAATGAGCAGTTCTTC CSAPGQGYNEQFF TRBV20-1 TRBD1 . TRBJ2-1
TGTGCCAGCACCCCGATGACAGCAACCGGGGAGCTGTTTTTT CASTPMTATGELFF TRBV6-1 . few TRBJ2-2
TGTGCCAGCAGTCTATTAGGGGGACCGGGCGAAAAACTGTTTTTT CASSLLGGPGEKLFF TRBV6-5 . few TRBJ1-4
TGTGCCAGCAGAGCGGACAGGGGGCGTACAGATACGCAGTATTTT CASRADRGRTDTQYF TRBV6-1 TRBD1 . TRBJ2-3
TGCGCCAGCAGCTTGCTAGGACTCCAAGAGACCCAGTACTTC CASSLLGLQETQYF TRBV5-1 . . TRBJ2-5
TGTGCCACCAGTGGAATAGGAGGGTTTGAGCAGTACTTC CATSGIGGFEQYF TRBV24-1 . many TRBJ2-7
TGTGCCAGCAGCGTTAGCGGGGATGGGGCAGATACGCAGTATTTT CASSVSGDGADTQYF TRBV9 TRBD2 . TRBJ2-3
TGTGCCAGTTCCACCGGGACAGGATCCCCAATTAAGTACTTC CASSTGTGSPIKYF TRBV19 TRBD1 . TRBJ2-5
TGCAGCGTTGGAGGTAGCGGTGGAGAGACCCAGTACTTC CSVGGSGGETQYF TRBV29-1 . many TRBJ2-5
TGTGCCACCAGGCACAGGGGATCCGAGCAGTACTTC CATRHRGSEQYF TRBV15 TRBD1 . TRBJ2-7
TGTGCCTGGAGTCCTAGGACGGTTGAAGCTTTCTTT CAWSPRTVEAFF TRBV30 . few TRBJ1-1
TGTGCCACCAGTGATCAAACACTAGCGGAGGGGGTGAATGAGCAGTTCTTC CATSDQTLAEGVNEQFF TRBV24-1 TRBD2 . TRBJ2-1
TGTGCCACCTCACTAGCGGCAGGTACAGATACGCAGTATTTT CATSLAAGTDTQYF TRBV24-1 TRBD2 . TRBJ2-3
TGTGCCATCAGTACTTTCCGGGGCGGCACAGATACGCAGTATTTT CAISTFRGGTDTQYF TRBV10-3 . . TRBJ2-3
TGTGCCATCAATAGCTTAACCTATGGCTACACCTTC CAINSLTYGYTF TRBV10-3 . few TRBJ1-2
TGTGCCAGCAGTGACAATTACGCACAAGAGACCCAGTACTTC CASSDNYAQETQYF TRBV25-1 . . TRBJ2-5
TGCGCCAGCAGCTTTCTTCCTCCAGGGGAGAGGACCCAGTACTTC CASSFLPPGERTQYF TRBV5-1 . few TRBJ2-5
TGTGCCAGCAGTGAACGGGTGGACGCTTTCTTT CASSERVDAFF TRBV2 . once TRBJ1-1
TGTGCCAGCAGCTTATTTTCCGCCGTTGAGAACACTGAAGCTTTCTTT CASSLFSAVENTEAFF TRBV5-5 . few TRBJ1-1
TGTGCCAGCACCCTGGGGGGGGAGTGGAGCATTCAGTACTTC CASTLGGEWSIQYF TRBV12-3/TRBV12-4 TRBD2 . TRBJ2-4
TGTGCCAGTAGTTCGGGAGACAGGGCTCAAGAGACCCAGTACTTC CASSSGDRAQETQYF TRBV19 . few TRBJ2-5
TGCAGTGCCTGCACCCGGGACCCCCTGGGGAATGAGCAGTTCTTC CSACTRDPLGNEQFF TRBV20-1 . . TRBJ2-1
TGCAGTGCGGCCGGGTCCAACACCGGGGAGCTGTTTTTT CSAAGSNTGELFF TRBV20-1 . . TRBJ2-2
TGCGCCAGCAGTCGTCGACAGACTAGCCTGTCCTACGAGCAGTACTTC CASSRRQTSLSYEQYF TRBV5-1 TRBD2 . TRBJ2-7
TGTGCCAGCAGTATCACTGATTTGACCCAGTACTTC CASSITDLTQYF TRBV12-3/TRBV12-4 . . TRBJ2-5
TGTGCCAGCAGCCCAGGGGACGAATGGGGAGCTTTCTTT CASSPGDEWGAFF TRBV11-3 . . TRBJ1-1
TGTGCCAGCAGCCGAGCCGGGACAGGGAGGGCCGGGGAGCTGTTTTTT CASSRAGTGRAGELFF TRBV28 TRBD1 once TRBJ2-2
TGTGCCAGCAGCTTAGCCCGACTAGTCAATGAGCAGTTCTTC CASSLARLVNEQFF TRBV7-9 . . TRBJ2-1
TGTGCCAGCAGGTCCAGGGAAGCGGCCCAGTACTTC CASRSREAAQYF TRBV12-3/TRBV12-4 . . TRBJ2-5
TGTGCCAGCAGCTCCCCTAATCAGCCCCAGCATTTT CASSSPNQPQHF TRBV5-6 . . TRBJ1-5
TGCAGCGCCGTAACAGGAGAGTGGAACACTGAAGCTTTCTTT CSAVTGEWNTEAFF TRBV29-1 . . TRBJ1-1
TGCAGTGCAGCTACCCCTGGACCGTTATCCTACGAGCAGTACTTC CSAATPGPLSYEQYF TRBV20-1 . . TRBJ2-7
TGCGCCAGCAGAAGGGACAGGGCCGAGCAGTACTTC CASRRDRAEQYF TRBV5-1 TRBD1 . TRBJ2-7
TGTGCCAGCAGCGTAGAGGTAGACGCGAACACCGGGGAGCTGTTTTTT CASSVEVDANTGELFF TRBV9 . few TRBJ2-2
TGTGCCAGCAGCCAAAGTGAGACCCCTTCTAATGAAAAACTGTTTTTT CASSQSETPSNEKLFF TRBV3-1 . many TRBJ1-4
TGTGCCACCAGTGATTCTCCCCGGACAGGCCTCTCCTACGAGCAGTACTTC CATSDSPRTGLSYEQYF TRBV24-1 TRBD1 few TRBJ2-7
TGCAGCGTTTTAACAGGGCCGACTGAAGCTTTCTTT CSVLTGPTEAFF TRBV29-1 . few TRBJ1-1
TGTGCCAGCAGTTTGATGGCGGGAGGGGTGAGCGAGCAGTTCTTC CASSLMAGGVSEQFF TRBV12-3/TRBV12-4 TRBD2 few TRBJ2-1
TGTGCCAGCAGCTTAGTCGGGGGACTAGCGGGAGCTGGGGCCAACGTCCTGACTTTC CASSLVGGLAGAGANVLTF TRBV11-2 TRBD2 few TRBJ2-6
TGCAGCGTTGCCCAGGGGCAAGAGACCCAGTACTTC CSVAQGQETQYF TRBV29-1 . many TRBJ2-5
TGTGCCAGCGGATCTCGCGGGTATAACCGGGACTGGAGGTTCTTC CASGSRGYNRDWRFF TRBV11-2 . . TRBJ2-1